The clone carrying this T cell receptor (beta chain) has only a few counts. What it recognizes is unknown. These data belong to a study of beta chain features in type 1 diabetes. Whole-study context: Examination covered roughly 100,000,000 sorted cells spanning all samples. Study-wide points: Insertions at VDJ junctions were less frequent in type 1 diabetes patients. These patients also deleted more nucleotides at the same junctions.

CDR1 is SGHRS and CDR2 is YFSETQ in the germline V gene. The V and J ends lost 4 bases and 4 bases, in that order; junction bases with no gene match: 14. The CDR3 loop spans 17 amino acids. Reverse transcribing all isolated RNA meant expressed TCRB transcripts were sequenced. Generated by immunoSEQ multiplex PCR, the TCRdb table keeps only in-frame clones and is missing some. The sample has 150,000 to 200,000 clones; around 13% are singletons. Each sorted fraction was over 95% pure. The source of this sequence is a woman aged 18-29 years in good health. J is TRBJ2-5 and V is TRBV5-1, with 9 bases fitting TRBD2. The sample consisted of central memory CD4+ T cells from blood. Written as DNA, the CDR3 is TGCGCCAGCAGCAAGACGACATTTGCGGGAGGGCGAGAGACCCAGTACTTC. It is translated as CASSKTTFAGGRETQYF.